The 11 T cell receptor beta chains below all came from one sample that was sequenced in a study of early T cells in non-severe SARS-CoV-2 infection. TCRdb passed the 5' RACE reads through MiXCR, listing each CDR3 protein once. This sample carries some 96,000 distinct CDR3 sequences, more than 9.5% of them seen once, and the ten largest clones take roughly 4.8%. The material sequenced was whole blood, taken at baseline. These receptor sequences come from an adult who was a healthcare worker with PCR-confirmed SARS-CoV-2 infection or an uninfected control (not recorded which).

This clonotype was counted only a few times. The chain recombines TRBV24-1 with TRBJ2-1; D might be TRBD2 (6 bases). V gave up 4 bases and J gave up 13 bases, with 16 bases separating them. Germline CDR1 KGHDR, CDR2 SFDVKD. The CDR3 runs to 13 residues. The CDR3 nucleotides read TGTGCCACCAGTGACTCGTGGGACTTTCTACAGTTCTTC. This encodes CATSDSWDFLQFF.

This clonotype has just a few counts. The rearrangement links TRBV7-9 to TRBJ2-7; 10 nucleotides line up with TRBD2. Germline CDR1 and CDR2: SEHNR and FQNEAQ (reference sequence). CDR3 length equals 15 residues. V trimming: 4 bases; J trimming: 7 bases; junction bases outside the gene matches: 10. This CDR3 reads CASSSGLARTREQYF. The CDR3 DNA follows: TGTGCCAGCAGCTCGGGACTAGCGAGGACTCGGGAGCAGTACTTC. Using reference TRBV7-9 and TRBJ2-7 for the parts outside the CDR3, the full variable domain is DTGVSQNPRHKITKRGQNVTFRCDPISEHNRLYWYRQTLGQGPEFLTYFQNEAQLEKSRLLSDRFSAERPKGSFSTLEIQRTEQGDSAMYLCASSSGLARTREQYFGPGTRLTVT.

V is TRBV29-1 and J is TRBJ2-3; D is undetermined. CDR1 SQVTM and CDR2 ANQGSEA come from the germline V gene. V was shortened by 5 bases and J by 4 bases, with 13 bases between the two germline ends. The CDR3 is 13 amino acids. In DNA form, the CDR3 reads TGCAGCGTTTTAACAGATGTTTCAGATACGCAGTATTTT. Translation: CSVLTDVSDTQYF.

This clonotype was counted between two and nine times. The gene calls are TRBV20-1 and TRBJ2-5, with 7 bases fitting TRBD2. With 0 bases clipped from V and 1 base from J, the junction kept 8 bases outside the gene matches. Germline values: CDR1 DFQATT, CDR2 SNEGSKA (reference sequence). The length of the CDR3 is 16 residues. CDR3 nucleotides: TGCAGTGCTAGAGATTGGGGGGGGAGGGCCCAAGAGACCCAGTACTTC. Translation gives CSARDWGGRAQETQYF.

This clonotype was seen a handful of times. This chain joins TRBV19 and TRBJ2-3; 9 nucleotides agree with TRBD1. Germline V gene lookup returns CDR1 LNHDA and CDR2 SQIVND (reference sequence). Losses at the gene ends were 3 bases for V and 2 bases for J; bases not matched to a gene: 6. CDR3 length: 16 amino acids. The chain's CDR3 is CASSIGTGPNTDTQYF. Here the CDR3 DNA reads TGTGCCAGTAGTATCGGGACAGGGCCTAACACAGATACGCAGTATTTT.

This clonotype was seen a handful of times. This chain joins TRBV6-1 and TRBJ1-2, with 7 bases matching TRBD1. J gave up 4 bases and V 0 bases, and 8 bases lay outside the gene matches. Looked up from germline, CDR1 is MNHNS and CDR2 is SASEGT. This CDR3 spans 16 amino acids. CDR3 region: CASSEAPTGQFYGYTF. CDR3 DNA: TGTGCCAGCAGTGAAGCTCCTACGGGACAGTTCTATGGCTACACCTTC.

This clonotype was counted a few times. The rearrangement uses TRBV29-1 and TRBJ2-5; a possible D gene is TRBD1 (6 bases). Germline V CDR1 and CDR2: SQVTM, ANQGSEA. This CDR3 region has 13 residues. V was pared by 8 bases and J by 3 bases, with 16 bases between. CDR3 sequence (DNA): TGCAGCCTGGGACAAGAGAGGAAAGAGACCCAGTACTTC. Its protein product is CSLGQERKETQYF. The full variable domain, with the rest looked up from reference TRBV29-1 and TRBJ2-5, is SAVISQKPSRDICQRGTSLTIQCQVDSQVTMMFWYRQQPGQSLTLIATANQGSEATYESGFVIDKFPISRPNLTFSTLTVSNMSPEDSSIYLCSLGQERKETQYFGPGTRLLVL.

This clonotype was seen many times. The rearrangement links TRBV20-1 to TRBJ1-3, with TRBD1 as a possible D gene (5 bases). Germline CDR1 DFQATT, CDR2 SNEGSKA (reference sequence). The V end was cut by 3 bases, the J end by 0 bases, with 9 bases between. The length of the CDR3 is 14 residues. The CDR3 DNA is TGCAGTGCTAGGACAGTCTACTCTGGAAACACCATATATTTT. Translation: CSARTVYSGNTIYF.

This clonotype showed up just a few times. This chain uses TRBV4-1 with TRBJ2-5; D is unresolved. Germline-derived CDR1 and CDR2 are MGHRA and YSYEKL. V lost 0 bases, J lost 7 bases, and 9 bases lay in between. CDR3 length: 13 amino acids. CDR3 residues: CASSQDRTGTQYF. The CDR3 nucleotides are TGCGCCAGCAGCCAAGATCGTACGGGGACCCAGTACTTC.

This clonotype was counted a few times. The CDR3 sequence is CASSKTGVLAKNIQYF. DNA for the CDR3: TGTGCCAGCAGCAAGACAGGGGTTTTAGCCAAAAACATTCAGTACTTC. The chain carries TRBV5-5 and TRBJ2-4; 8 bases are a match to TRBD1. CDR3 length equals 16 residues. CDR1 is SGHKS and CDR2 is YYEKEE in the germline V gene (reference sequence). The V gene end was trimmed by 4 bases and the J gene end by 0 bases; junction bases not matched to a gene: 6.

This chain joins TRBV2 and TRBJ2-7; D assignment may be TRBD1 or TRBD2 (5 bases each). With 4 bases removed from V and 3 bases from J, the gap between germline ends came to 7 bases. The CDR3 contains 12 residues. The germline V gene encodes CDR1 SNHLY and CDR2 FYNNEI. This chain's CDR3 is CASSAGSYEQYF. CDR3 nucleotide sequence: TGTGCCAGCAGTGCAGGGAGCTACGAGCAGTACTTC. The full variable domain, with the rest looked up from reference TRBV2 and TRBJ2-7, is EPEVTQTPSHQVTQMGQEVILRCVPISNHLYFYWYRQILGQKVEFLVSFYNNEISEKSEIFDDQFSVERPDGSNFTLKIRSTKLEDSAMYFCASSAGSYEQYFGPGTRLTVT.